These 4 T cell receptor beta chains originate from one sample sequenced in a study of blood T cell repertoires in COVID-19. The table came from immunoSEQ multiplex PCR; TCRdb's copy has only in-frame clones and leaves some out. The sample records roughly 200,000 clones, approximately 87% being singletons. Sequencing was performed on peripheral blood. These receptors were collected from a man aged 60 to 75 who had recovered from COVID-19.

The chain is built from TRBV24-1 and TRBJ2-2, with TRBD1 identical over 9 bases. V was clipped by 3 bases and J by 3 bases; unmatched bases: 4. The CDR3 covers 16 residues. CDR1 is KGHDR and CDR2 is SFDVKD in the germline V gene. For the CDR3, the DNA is TGTGCCACCAGTGATCCGGGACAGGGTTACACCGGGGAGCTGTTTTTT. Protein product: CATSDPGQGYTGELFF.

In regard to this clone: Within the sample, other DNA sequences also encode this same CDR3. The CDR3 nucleotides read TGTGCCAGCTCACTCGGGGCTGGAAACACCATATATTTT. Amino acid sequence: CASSLGAGNTIYF. This sequence joins TRBV18 and TRBJ1-3; D is undetermined. In germline, CDR1 is KGHSH, CDR2 LQKENI. This CDR3 spans 13 amino acids. Deletions cut 4 bases from V and 2 bases from J, with 6 bases between. The full variable domain, in which reference TRBV18 and TRBJ1-3 provide the parts outside the CDR3, is NAGVMQNPRHLVRRRGQEARLRCSPMKGHSHVYWYRQLPEEGLKFMVYLQKENIIDESGMPKERFSAEFPKEGPSILRIQQVVRGDSAAYFCASSLGAGNTIYFGEGSWLTVV.

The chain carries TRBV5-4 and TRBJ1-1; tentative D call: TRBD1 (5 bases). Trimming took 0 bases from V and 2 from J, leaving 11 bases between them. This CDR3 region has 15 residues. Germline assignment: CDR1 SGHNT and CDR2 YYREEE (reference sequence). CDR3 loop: CASSLGGTANTEAFF. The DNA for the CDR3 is TGTGCCAGCAGCTTGGGCGGGACGGCTAACACTGAAGCTTTCTTT.

Here the CDR3 reads CASSLGGTSGGETQYF. DNA for the CDR3: TGCGCCAGCAGCTTGGGTGGGACTAGCGGGGGAGAGACCCAGTACTTC. The chain has TRBV5-1 and TRBJ2-5, with TRBD2 matching over 14 bases. With V trimmed by 0 bases and J by 4 bases, 2 bases remained unmatched. Germline-derived CDR1 and CDR2 are SGHRS and YFSETQ. The CDR3 spans 16 residues.